This T cell receptor beta chain was recovered during a study of T cell responses to AZD1222 COVID-19 vaccine. Produced via immunoSEQ multiplex PCR; TCRdb's table is partial and in-frame only. The data show 100,000 to 150,000 clones, 90% seen once. Germline-derived CDR1 and CDR2 are SGDLS and YYNGEE. The V gene end was trimmed by 4 bases and the J gene end by 6 bases; junction bases not matched to a gene: 4. CDR3 length equals 12 residues. The source material was peripheral blood, sampled on day 0 of AZD1222 vaccination. This TCR derives from an adult in good health. V and J are TRBV9 and TRBJ2-7, with 7 nucleotides matching TRBD1. CDR3 residues: CASSTQGSEQYF. The CDR3 nucleotides are TGTGCCAGCAGCACACAGGGGTCCGAGCAGTACTTC.